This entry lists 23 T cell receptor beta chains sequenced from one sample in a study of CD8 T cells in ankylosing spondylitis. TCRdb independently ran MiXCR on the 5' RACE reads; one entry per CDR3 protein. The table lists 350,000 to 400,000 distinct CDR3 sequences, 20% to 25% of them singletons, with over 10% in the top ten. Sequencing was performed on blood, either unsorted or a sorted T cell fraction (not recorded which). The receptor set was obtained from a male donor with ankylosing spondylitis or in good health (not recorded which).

The CDR3 bases are TGTGCCAGCAGTTTACGCTCCCCCCCAGCCCCGGGGGCTGATACGCAGTATTTT. Translating gives CASSLRSPPAPGADTQYF. The chain has TRBV28 and TRBJ2-3, with D perhaps matching TRBD1 or TRBD2 (6 bases each). Germline CDR1 MDHEN, CDR2 SYDVKM. CDR3 length: 18 residues. Trimming left V 2 bases short and J 6 bases short, with 24 bases between.

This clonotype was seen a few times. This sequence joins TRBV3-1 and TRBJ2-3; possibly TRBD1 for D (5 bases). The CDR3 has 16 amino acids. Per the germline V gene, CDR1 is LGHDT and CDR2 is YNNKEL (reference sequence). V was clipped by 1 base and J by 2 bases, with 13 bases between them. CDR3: CASSQGTPVPTDTQYF. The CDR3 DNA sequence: TGTGCCAGCAGCCAAGGGACACCTGTCCCCACAGATACGCAGTATTTT.

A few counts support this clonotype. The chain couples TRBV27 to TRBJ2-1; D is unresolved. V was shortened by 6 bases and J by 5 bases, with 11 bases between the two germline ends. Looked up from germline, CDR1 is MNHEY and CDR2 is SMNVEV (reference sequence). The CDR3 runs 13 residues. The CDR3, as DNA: TGTGCCAGCAGATCATCTGGGAACAATGAGCAGTTCTTC. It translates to CASRSSGNNEQFF.

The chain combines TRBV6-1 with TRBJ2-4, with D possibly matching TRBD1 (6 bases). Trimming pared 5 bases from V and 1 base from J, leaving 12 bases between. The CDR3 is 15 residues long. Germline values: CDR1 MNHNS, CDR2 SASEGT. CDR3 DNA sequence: TGTGCCAGCAGTCGCGAGGGGGTTGCCAAAAACATTCAGTACTTC. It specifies CASSREGVAKNIQYF.

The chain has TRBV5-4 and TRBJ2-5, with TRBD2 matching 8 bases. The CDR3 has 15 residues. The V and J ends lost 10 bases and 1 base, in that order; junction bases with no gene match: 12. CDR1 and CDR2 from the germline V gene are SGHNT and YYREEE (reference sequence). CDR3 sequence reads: CAYRVGGELQETQYF. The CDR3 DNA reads TGTGCCTACCGAGTCGGGGGGGAGCTCCAAGAGACCCAGTACTTC.

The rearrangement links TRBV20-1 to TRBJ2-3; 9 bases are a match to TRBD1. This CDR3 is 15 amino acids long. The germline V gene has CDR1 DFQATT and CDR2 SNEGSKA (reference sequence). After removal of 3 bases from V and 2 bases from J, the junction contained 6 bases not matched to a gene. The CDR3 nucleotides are TGCAGTGCTAGTGAGGGACAGGGATACACAGATACGCAGTATTTT. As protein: CSASEGQGYTDTQYF.

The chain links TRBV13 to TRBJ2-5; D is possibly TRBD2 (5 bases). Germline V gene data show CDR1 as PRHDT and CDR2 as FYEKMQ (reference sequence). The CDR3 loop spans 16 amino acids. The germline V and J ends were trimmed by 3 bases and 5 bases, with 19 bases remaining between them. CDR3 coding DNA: TGTGCCAGCAGCTTGGGTCCGGGAAGAGTAGACGAGACCCAGTACTTC. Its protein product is CASSLGPGRVDETQYF. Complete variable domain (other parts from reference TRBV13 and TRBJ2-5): AAGVIQSPRHLIKEKRETATLKCYPIPRHDTVYWYQQGPGQDPQFLISFYEKMQSDKGSIPDRFSAQQFSDYHSELNMSSLELGDSALYFCASSLGPGRVDETQYFGPGTRLLVL.

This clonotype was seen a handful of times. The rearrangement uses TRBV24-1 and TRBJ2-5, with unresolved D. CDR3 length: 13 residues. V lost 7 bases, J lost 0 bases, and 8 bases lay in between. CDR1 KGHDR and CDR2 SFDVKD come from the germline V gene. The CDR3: CATRADDQETQYF. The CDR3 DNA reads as TGTGCCACCAGGGCGGACGACCAAGAGACCCAGTACTTC.

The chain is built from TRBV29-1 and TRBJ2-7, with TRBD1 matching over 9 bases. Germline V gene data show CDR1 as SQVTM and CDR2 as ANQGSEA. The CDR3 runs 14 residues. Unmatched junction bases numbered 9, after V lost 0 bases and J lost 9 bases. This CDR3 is CSVEEDWTGEGQYF. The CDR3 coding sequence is TGCAGCGTTGAAGAGGATTGGACAGGGGAAGGGCAGTACTTC.

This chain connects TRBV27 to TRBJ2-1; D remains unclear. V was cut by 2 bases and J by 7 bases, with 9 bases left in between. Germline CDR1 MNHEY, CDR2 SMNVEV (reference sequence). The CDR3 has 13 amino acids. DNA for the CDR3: TGTGCCAGCAGTTTACAGAGGTTTAATGAGCAGTTCTTC. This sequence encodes CASSLQRFNEQFF.

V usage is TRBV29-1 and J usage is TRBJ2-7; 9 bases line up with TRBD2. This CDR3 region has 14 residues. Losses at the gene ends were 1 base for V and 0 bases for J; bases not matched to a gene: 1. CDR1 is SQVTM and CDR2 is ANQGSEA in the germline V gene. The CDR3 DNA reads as TGCAGCGTTGAAGCTAGCGGGGTCTCCTACGAGCAGTACTTC. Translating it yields CSVEASGVSYEQYF.

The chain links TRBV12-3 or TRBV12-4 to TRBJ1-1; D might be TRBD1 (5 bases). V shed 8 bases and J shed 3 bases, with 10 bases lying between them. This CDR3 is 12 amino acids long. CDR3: CASRRGYTEAFF. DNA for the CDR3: TGTGCCAGCCGAAGGGGTTACACTGAAGCTTTCTTT.

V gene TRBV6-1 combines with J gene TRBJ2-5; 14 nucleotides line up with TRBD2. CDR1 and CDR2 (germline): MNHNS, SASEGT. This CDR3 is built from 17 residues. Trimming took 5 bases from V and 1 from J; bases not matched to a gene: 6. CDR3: CASSRGLAGGLQETQYF. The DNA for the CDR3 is TGTGCCAGCAGTCGAGGACTAGCGGGGGGCCTCCAAGAGACCCAGTACTTC.

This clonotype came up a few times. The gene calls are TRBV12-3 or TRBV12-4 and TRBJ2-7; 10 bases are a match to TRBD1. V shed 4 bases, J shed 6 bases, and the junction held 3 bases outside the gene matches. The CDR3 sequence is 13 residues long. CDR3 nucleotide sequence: TGTGCCAGCAGTTCAGGACAGGGGGTCGAGCAGTACTTC. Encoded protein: CASSSGQGVEQYF.

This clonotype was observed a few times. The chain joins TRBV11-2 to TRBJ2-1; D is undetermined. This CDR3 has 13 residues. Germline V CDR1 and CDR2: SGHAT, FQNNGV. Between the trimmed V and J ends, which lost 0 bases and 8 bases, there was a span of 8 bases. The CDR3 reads CASSLEVSDEQFF. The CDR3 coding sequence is TGTGCCAGCAGCTTAGAGGTTTCCGATGAGCAGTTCTTC.

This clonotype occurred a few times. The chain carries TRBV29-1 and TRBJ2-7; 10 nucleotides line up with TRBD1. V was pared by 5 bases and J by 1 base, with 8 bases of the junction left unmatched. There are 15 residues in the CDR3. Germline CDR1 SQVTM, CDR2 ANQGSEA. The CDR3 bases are TGCAGCGTTTTCCTCGGACAGGGGGTTTCCTACGAGCAGTACTTC. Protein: CSVFLGQGVSYEQYF.

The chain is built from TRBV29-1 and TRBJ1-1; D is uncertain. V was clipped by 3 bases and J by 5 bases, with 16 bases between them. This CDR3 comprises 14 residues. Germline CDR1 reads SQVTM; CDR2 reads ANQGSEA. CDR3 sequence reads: CSVDVGRSWTEAFF. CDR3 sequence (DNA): TGCAGCGTTGACGTCGGGAGATCATGGACTGAAGCTTTCTTT. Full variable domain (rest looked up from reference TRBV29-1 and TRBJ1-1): SAVISQKPSRDICQRGTSLTIQCQVDSQVTMMFWYRQQPGQSLTLIATANQGSEATYESGFVIDKFPISRPNLTFSTLTVSNMSPEDSSIYLCSVDVGRSWTEAFFGQGTRLTVV.

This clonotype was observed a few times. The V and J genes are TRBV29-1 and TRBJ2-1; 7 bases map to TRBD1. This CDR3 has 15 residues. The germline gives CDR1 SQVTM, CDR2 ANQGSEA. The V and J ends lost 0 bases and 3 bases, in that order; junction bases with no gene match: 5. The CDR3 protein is CSVEELRGNYNEQFF. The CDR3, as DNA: TGCAGCGTTGAAGAGCTCAGGGGGAACTACAATGAGCAGTTCTTC.

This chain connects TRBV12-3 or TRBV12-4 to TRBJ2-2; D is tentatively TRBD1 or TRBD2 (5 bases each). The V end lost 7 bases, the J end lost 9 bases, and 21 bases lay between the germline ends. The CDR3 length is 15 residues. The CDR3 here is CASISGTQLSRELFF. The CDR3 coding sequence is TGTGCCAGCATTTCCGGGACGCAGTTGAGCAGGGAGCTGTTTTTT.

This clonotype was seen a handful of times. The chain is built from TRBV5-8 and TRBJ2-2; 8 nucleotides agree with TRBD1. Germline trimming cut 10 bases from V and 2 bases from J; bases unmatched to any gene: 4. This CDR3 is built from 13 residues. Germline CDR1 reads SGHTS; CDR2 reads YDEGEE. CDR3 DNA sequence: TGTGCCGTGGACAGGGAAAACACCGGGGAGCTGTTTTTT. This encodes CAVDRENTGELFF.

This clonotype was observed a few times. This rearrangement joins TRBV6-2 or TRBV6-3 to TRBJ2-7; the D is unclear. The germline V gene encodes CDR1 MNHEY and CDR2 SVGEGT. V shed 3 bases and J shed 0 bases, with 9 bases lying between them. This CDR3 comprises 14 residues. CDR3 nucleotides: TGTGCCAGCAGTTATGGGCGAAACTCCTACGAGCAGTACTTC. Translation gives CASSYGRNSYEQYF.

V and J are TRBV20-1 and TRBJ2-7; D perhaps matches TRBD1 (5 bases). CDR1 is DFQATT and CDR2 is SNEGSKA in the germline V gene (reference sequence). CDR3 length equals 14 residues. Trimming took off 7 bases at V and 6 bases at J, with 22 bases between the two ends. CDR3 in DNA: TGCAGTGTAGCCCAGGGCAGGACATCTAGCGAGCAGTACTTC. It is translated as CSVAQGRTSSEQYF.

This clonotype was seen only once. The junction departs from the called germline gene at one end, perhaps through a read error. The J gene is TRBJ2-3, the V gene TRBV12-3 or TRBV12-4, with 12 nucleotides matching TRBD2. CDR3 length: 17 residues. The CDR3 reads CAISLLAGGRDTDTQYF. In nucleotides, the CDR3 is TGTGCCATCAGTTTACTAGCGGGGGGTCGGGACACAGATACGCAGTATTTT.